The clone carrying this T cell receptor beta chain was seen just once. The data stem from a study of blood T cell repertoires in COVID-19. Overall study: The samples span acute and convalescent COVID-19 from the United States, Italy and Spain. T cells, B-cell-depleted T cells, or PBMCs supplied cDNA or gDNA.

As originally analysed: Scientists estimated how many nucleated cells there were by amplifying reference gene primers. Sequenced by immunoSEQ multiplex PCR; TCRdb stores in-frame clones only, minus some. From that table come the V and J calls and clone size; the DNA was used to work out D and trimming. Here the sample spans about 180,000 clones, over 75% being singletons. The CDR3 length is 16 residues. This chain uses TRBV21-1 with TRBJ2-5; TRBD1, as called in the table, went unchecked against the DNA. TRBV21-1 corresponds to a pseudogene. The sample was peripheral blood. The TCR originated in a man in his 70s with active or convalescent COVID-19. CDR3 loop: CASSTLDGTGKETQYF. The CDR3 DNA is TGTGCCAGCAGCACCCTTGATGGGACAGGGAAAGAGACCCAGTACTTC.